The present T cell receptor (beta chain) was sequenced within a study of cytomegalovirus exposure and HLA in healthy donors. About the study: Prior work identified more than 90 million unique TCR beta sequences in some 180 million T cells.

Germline V gives CDR1 PRHDT, CDR2 FYEKMQ (reference sequence). Trimming removed 2 bases from V and 0 bases from J, with 11 bases in between. CDR3 length: 16 amino acids. Study-wide findings and caveats: Three CMV-associated chains proved CMV antigen-specific in vitro.

Each of the donors was a healthy bone marrow donor. This clone was picked up a small number of times. The antigen remains undetermined. The PCR made use of 60 Vbeta and 13 Jbeta primers. Method: immunoSEQ multiplex PCR; TCRdb's copy keeps in-frame clones and lacks some. The sample lists roughly 150,000 clones; 65% to 80% were seen once. V is TRBV13 and J is TRBJ1-3; D gene uncertain. Sequences were obtained from PBMCs. This receptor was identified in a woman aged 40 to 50 in good health and CMV-seropositive. Here the CDR3 reads CASSLSRSGSGNTIYF. The CDR3 DNA reads TGTGCCAGCAGCTTAAGCCGATCCGGCTCTGGAAACACCATATATTTT.